Below are 5 T cell receptor beta chains sequenced from a single sample in a study of blood T cell repertoires in COVID-19. Method: immunoSEQ multiplex PCR; TCRdb's copy keeps in-frame clones and lacks some. The top ten hold about 1.8% of the sample, which has over 200,000 clones, around 80% seen once. The sequencing sample was made of PBMCs or T cells enriched from blood (not recorded which). These receptors were taken from a man in his 60s who had recovered from COVID-19.

The CDR3 loop is CASSPEDRGLETQYF. The DNA for the CDR3 is TGTGCCAGCAGCCCGGAGGACAGGGGGCTTGAGACCCAGTACTTC. The genes are TRBV3-1 (or the pseudogene TRBV3-2) and TRBJ2-5; 11 bases are shared with TRBD1. CDR3 size: 15 residues. After removal of 4 bases from V and 5 bases from J, the junction contained 6 bases not matched to a gene. The germline V gene has CDR1 LGHDT and CDR2 YNNKEL (reference sequence).

V is TRBV27 and J is TRBJ1-1; TRBD1 aligns across 10 bases. V shed 6 bases and J 4 bases; nucleotides not matched to a gene: 2. CDR3 length: 13 residues. Germline CDR1 is MNHEY and CDR2 is SMNVEV (reference sequence). Here the CDR3 reads CASRTGGGTEAFF. DNA for the CDR3: TGTGCCAGCAGGACAGGGGGCGGCACTGAAGCTTTCTTT.

The chain recombines TRBV11-2 with TRBJ2-7; possible D gene TRBD1, 6 bases. Germline V lookup: CDR1 SGHAT, CDR2 FQNNGV. The CDR3 is 13 amino acids. Between the trimmed V and J ends, which lost 5 bases and 4 bases, there was a span of 12 bases. CDR3 nucleotides: TGTGCCAGCAGCCTCGTACAGGGTTACGAGCAGTACTTC. Translated, it gives CASSLVQGYEQYF.

V is TRBV6-5 and J is TRBJ1-2; perhaps TRBD1 as D (6 bases). The V gene's germline CDR1 is MNHEY and CDR2 SVGAGI. The V end lost 0 bases, the J end lost 4 bases, and 15 bases lay between the germline ends. This CDR3 is built from 16 residues. The CDR3 loop reads CASSYSWGGAGYGYTF. Here the CDR3 DNA reads TGTGCCAGCAGTTACTCCTGGGGGGGCGCCGGCTATGGCTACACCTTC.

This chain links TRBV6-5 with TRBJ2-7; perhaps TRBD1 as D (6 bases). The CDR3 covers 13 residues. Trimming took off 7 bases at V and 3 bases at J, with 13 bases between the two ends. The germline gives CDR1 MNHEY, CDR2 SVGAGI. CDR3 residues: CASKVQGSYEQYF. The CDR3, as DNA: TGTGCCAGCAAGGTACAGGGAAGCTACGAGCAGTACTTC.